Below are 7 T cell receptor beta chains sequenced from a single sample in a study of Ad26.COV2.S vaccination and SARS-CoV-2 variants. Clones were read by immunoSEQ multiplex PCR, and TCRdb kept only the in-frame ones, dropping some. The sample has about 400,000 clones; roughly 90% are singletons. The treatment denotes: around 19 received Ad26.COV2.S at low or high dose, single or two shots; about 5 received placebo; per-sample allocation not given. Samples analyzed were those drawn on day 63 after the first vaccine or placebo injection. The sequencing here drew on peripheral blood, taken in a trial of Ad26.COV2.S vaccine versus placebo. Source of these receptors: a person aged 18 to 59 who received the Ad26.COV2.S COVID-19 vaccine or a placebo.

This chain uses TRBV4-2 with TRBJ2-2, with 9 bases matching TRBD2. Germline assignment: CDR1 LGHNA and CDR2 YNFKEQ. V shed 0 bases and J 3 bases; nucleotides not matched to a gene: 11. This CDR3 region has 19 residues. The CDR3: CASSQDVLWAGGYTGELFF. The CDR3, as DNA: TGTGCCAGCAGCCAAGATGTCCTTTGGGCGGGAGGGTACACCGGGGAGCTGTTTTTT.

The rearrangement uses TRBV27 and TRBJ2-2; TRBD1 agrees at 7 bases. CDR1 and CDR2 (germline): MNHEY, SMNVEV (reference sequence). The J segment lost 0 bases and the V segment lost 1 base, leaving 2 bases of the junction unmatched. This CDR3 contains 16 residues. The CDR3 loop is CASSLLGTANTGELFF. The CDR3, as DNA: TGTGCCAGCAGTTTATTAGGGACAGCGAACACCGGGGAGCTGTTTTTT.

The J gene is TRBJ2-3, the V gene TRBV15; 11 positions match TRBD2. The CDR3 extends over 18 amino acids. Germline CDR1 is LNHNV and CDR2 is YYDKDF (reference sequence). J lost 4 bases, V lost 0 bases, and 9 bases had no gene match. The CDR3 spells CATSRDIWLAGGADTQYF. The CDR3 DNA reads TGTGCCACCAGCAGAGATATCTGGCTAGCGGGGGGAGCAGATACGCAGTATTTT.

The rearrangement uses TRBV28 and TRBJ2-2; tentative D call: TRBD1 (5 bases). The V end was cut by 5 bases, the J end by 6 bases, with 13 bases between. Germline assignment: CDR1 MDHEN and CDR2 SYDVKM. The CDR3 consists of 14 residues. CDR3 nucleotides: TGTGCCAGCAGTCCAGGGTTGCTGTCCGGGGAGCTGTTTTTT. It is translated as CASSPGLLSGELFF.

This rearrangement joins TRBV7-8 to TRBJ1-3; D remains unclear. V gave up 1 base and J gave up 0 bases, with 7 bases separating them. Germline-derived CDR1 and CDR2 are SGHVS and FQNEAQ. The CDR3 is 15 amino acids. The CDR3 nucleotides are TGTGCCAGCAGCTTAGGGATTCCCTCTGGAAACACCATATATTTT. This codes for CASSLGIPSGNTIYF.

This clone was picked up a small number of times. V gene TRBV10-1 combines with J gene TRBJ2-7, with TRBD2 matching over 7 bases. The CDR3 totals 15 residues. Losses at the gene ends were 11 bases for V and 3 bases for J; bases not matched to a gene: 16. Germline values: CDR1 WNHNN, CDR2 SYGVQD (reference sequence). The CDR3 is CAREEVRRSFYEQYF. DNA of the CDR3: TGCGCCCGGGAGGAGGTCCGGAGATCGTTCTACGAGCAGTACTTC.

This clone is a singleton in its sample. The chain uses TRBV30 and TRBJ1-1; D may be TRBD1 (5 bases). This CDR3 is 12 amino acids long. CDR1 GTSNPN and CDR2 SVGIG come from the germline V gene (reference sequence). The V end was cut by 2 bases, the J end by 6 bases, with 10 bases between. The CDR3 DNA reads as TGTGCCTGGAGTAGAGGGGAAGCTGAAGCTTTCTTT. It yields the protein CAWSRGEAEAFF. Variable domain in full (rest from reference TRBV30 and TRBJ1-1): SQTIHQWPATLVQPVGSPLSLECTVEGTSNPNLYWYRQAAGRGLQLLFYSVGIGQISSEVPQNLSASRPQDRQFILSSKKLLLSDSGFYLCAWSRGEAEAFFGQGTRLTVV.